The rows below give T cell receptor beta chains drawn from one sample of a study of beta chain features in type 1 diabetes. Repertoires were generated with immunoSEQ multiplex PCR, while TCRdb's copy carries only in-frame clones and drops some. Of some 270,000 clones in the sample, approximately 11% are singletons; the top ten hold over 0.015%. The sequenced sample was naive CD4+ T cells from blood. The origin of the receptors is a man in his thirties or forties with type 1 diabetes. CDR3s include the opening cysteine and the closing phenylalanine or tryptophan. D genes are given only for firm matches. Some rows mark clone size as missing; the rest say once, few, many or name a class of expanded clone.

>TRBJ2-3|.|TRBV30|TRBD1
TGTGCCTGCTCCCTGACAGGGGTAGCGGCCGATACGCAGTATTTT
CACSLTGVAADTQYF
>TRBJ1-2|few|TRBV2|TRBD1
TGTGCCAGCAGCGGACAGGGTAACTATGGCTACACCTTC
CASSGQGNYGYTF
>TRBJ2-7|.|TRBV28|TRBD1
TGTGCCAGTAGGACAGGGGTGGATGAGCAGTACTTC
CASRTGVDEQYF
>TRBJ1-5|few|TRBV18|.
TGTGCCAGCTCACCATTGGGGGGGAGCAATCAGCCCCAGCATTTT
CASSPLGGSNQPQHF
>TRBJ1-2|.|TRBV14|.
TGTGCCAGCAGCCAAGATCATGGGAGGGCTTACTATGGCTACACCTTC
CASSQDHGRAYYGYTF
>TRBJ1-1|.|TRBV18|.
TGTGCCAGCTCACGACAGCATGACACTGAAGCTTTCTTT
CASSRQHDTEAFF
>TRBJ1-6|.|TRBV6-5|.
TGTGCCAGCAGGACCTCGGTGGGGGGTAATTCACCCCTCCACTTT
CASRTSVGGNSPLHF
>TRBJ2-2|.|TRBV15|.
TGTGCCACCAGCAGAGCGGGATCGGAGGGTCGGGAGCTGTTTTTT
CATSRAGSEGRELFF
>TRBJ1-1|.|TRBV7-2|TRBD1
TGTGCCAGCAGCCCGCCGGTGGGCAGGGGGCATGGGAACACTGAAGCTTTCTTT
CASSPPVGRGHGNTEAFF
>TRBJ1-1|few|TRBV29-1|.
TGCAGCGTTGGGCTCAGAGGGCAGGAAGCTTTCTTT
CSVGLRGQEAFF
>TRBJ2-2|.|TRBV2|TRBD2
TGTGCCAGCACAAAGGAGACTAGCGGCACCGGGGAGCTGTTTTTT
CASTKETSGTGELFF
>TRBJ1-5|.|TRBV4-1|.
TGCGCCAGCAGCCAAGACACGGGCGCAGGGCAGCCCCAGCATTTT
CASSQDTGAGQPQHF
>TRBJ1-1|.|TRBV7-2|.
TGTGCCAGCAGCTTAGTAGGCGGAGCGGAAGCTTTCTTT
CASSLVGGAEAFF
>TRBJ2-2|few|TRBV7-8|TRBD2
TGTGCCAGCAGCTTACCACGAACTAGCGGGGGGGCTCTGGCCACCGGGGAGCTGTTTTTT
CASSLPRTSGGALATGELFF
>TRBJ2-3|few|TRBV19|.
TGTGCCAGTAGCACCGCCCTCGGGGGAGCCACGCAGTATTTT
CASSTALGGATQYF
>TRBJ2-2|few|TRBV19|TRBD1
TGTGCCAGTAGTCTCCCGGGACAGTACACCGGGGAGCTGTTTTTT
CASSLPGQYTGELFF
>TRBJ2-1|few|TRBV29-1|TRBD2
TGCAGCGTTGGCGGACTAGCACCCTACAATGAGCAGTTCTTC
CSVGGLAPYNEQFF
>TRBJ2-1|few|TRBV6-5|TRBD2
TGTGCCAGCAGAGGGACTAGCGGGGTCTACAATGAGCAGTTCTTC
CASRGTSGVYNEQFF
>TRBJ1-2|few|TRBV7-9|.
TGTGCCAGCAGCGAGAGGGTCTATGGCTACACCTTC
CASSERVYGYTF
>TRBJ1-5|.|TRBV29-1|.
TGCAGCGTTGGGGCAGGGAATCAGCCCCAGCATTTT
CSVGAGNQPQHF
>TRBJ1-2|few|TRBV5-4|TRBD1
TGTGCCAGCAGCTGGGACGGACAGGATGGCTACACCTTC
CASSWDGQDGYTF
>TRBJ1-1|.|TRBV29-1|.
TGCAGCGTGAGACAGGTCCTGAACACTGAAGCTTTCTTT
CSVRQVLNTEAFF
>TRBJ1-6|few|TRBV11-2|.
TGTGCCACCCAGGGCGGATCCTATAATTCACCCCTCCACTTT
CATQGGSYNSPLHF
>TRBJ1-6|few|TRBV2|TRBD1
TGTGCCAGCAGTGAAGACAGGGGAGGACAATCACCCCTCCACTTT
CASSEDRGGQSPLHF
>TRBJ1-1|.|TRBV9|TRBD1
TGTGCCAGCAGCCCCGGGACAGGAGACGCTGAAGCTTTCTTT
CASSPGTGDAEAFF
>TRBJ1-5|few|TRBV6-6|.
TGTGCCAGCAGTTACTGGACAGCCGCTCAGCCCCAGCATTTT
CASSYWTAAQPQHF
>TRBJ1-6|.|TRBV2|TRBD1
TGTGCCAGCAGCCGGGACAGGGGGCACAATTCACCCCTCCACTTT
CASSRDRGHNSPLHF
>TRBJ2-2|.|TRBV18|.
TGTGCCAGCTCACCACGGCCGGGAGAGGAGCTGTTTTTT
CASSPRPGEELFF
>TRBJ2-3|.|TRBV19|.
TGTGCCAGTAGGCTGACAGCGAGTACAGATACGCAGTATTTT
CASRLTASTDTQYF
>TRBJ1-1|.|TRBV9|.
TGTGCCAGCAGCGTAGGGGAAGGGAGAACTGAAGCTTTCTTT
CASSVGEGRTEAFF
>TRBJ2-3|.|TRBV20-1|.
TGCAGTGCTAGAAAAGGGGGAACGCAGTATTTT
CSARKGGTQYF
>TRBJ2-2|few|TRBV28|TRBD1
TGTGCCAGCAGTCCTCTCGGGACAGGGTTTTCCGGGGAGCTGTTTTTT
CASSPLGTGFSGELFF
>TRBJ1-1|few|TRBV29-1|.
TGCAGCGTTGGGCCCCGTATGGACACTGAAGCTTTCTTT
CSVGPRMDTEAFF
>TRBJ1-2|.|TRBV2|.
TGTGCCAGCAGCCCCGGGTTTGGCTACACCTTC
CASSPGFGYTF
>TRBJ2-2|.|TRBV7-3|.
TGTGCCAGCAGCTTAAGGCGGGCCGACGGGGAGCTGTTTTTT
CASSLRRADGELFF
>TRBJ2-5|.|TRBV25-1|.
TGTGCCAGCAACAGGTCTCAAGAGACCCAGTACTTC
CASNRSQETQYF
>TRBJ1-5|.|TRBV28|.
TGTGCCACTAAGGACAGTTATCAGCCCCAGCATTTT
CATKDSYQPQHF
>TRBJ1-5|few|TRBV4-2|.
TGTGCCAGCAGCCAAGACGCAGGGCGAAGCAATCAGCCCCAGCATTTT
CASSQDAGRSNQPQHF
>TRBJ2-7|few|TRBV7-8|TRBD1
TGTGCCAGCAGCAAGGGACAGGGGGCTTCCTACGAGCAGTACTTC
CASSKGQGASYEQYF
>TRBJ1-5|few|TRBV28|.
TGTGCCAGCAAACTAAGCAATCAGCCCCAGCATTTT
CASKLSNQPQHF
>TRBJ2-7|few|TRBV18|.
TGTGCCAGCTCAATGGTGAGCTCCTCCTACGAGCAGTACTTC
CASSMVSSSYEQYF
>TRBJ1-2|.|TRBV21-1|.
TGTGCCAGCAGCGCCCAGAAGGGTAGGAACCCGGGGACTAACTATGGCTACACCTTC
CASSAQKGRNPGTNYGYTF